This section outlines one T cell receptor beta chain sequence together with its context. Its specificity is not known. The PCR had 60 Vbeta and 13 Jbeta primers. Sequencing was performed with immunoSEQ multiplex PCR; in TCRdb, only in-frame clones are kept and a portion is missing. The table lists more than 110,000 clones, about 85% of them singletons. This record comes from a study of cytomegalovirus exposure and HLA in healthy donors. Study overall: The 100 million to 120 million unique TCR beta sequences, from about 179 million T cells, were found by an earlier analysis.

Germline CDR1 is MGHRA and CDR2 is YSYEKL. The CDR3 loop spans 14 amino acids. V was pared by 1 base and J by 8 bases, with 12 bases between. Study conclusions and caveats: The study dropped some indistinguishable V segments, TRBV6-2 and TRBV6-3 among them. A prior analysis recorded that most TCR beta V segments were productive about 87% or about 30% of the time. An observed cluster of highly shared sequence variants was recorded as a likely sequencing artifact.

Sequenced: PBMCs. This receptor was identified in a female donor in good health and CMV-seronegative. The chain combines TRBV4-1 with TRBJ2-1, with D tentatively TRBD1 (5 bases). CDR3: CASSQGTSTDEQFF. CDR3 DNA sequence: TGCGCCAGCAGCCAAGGTACTTCGACAGATGAGCAGTTCTTC.